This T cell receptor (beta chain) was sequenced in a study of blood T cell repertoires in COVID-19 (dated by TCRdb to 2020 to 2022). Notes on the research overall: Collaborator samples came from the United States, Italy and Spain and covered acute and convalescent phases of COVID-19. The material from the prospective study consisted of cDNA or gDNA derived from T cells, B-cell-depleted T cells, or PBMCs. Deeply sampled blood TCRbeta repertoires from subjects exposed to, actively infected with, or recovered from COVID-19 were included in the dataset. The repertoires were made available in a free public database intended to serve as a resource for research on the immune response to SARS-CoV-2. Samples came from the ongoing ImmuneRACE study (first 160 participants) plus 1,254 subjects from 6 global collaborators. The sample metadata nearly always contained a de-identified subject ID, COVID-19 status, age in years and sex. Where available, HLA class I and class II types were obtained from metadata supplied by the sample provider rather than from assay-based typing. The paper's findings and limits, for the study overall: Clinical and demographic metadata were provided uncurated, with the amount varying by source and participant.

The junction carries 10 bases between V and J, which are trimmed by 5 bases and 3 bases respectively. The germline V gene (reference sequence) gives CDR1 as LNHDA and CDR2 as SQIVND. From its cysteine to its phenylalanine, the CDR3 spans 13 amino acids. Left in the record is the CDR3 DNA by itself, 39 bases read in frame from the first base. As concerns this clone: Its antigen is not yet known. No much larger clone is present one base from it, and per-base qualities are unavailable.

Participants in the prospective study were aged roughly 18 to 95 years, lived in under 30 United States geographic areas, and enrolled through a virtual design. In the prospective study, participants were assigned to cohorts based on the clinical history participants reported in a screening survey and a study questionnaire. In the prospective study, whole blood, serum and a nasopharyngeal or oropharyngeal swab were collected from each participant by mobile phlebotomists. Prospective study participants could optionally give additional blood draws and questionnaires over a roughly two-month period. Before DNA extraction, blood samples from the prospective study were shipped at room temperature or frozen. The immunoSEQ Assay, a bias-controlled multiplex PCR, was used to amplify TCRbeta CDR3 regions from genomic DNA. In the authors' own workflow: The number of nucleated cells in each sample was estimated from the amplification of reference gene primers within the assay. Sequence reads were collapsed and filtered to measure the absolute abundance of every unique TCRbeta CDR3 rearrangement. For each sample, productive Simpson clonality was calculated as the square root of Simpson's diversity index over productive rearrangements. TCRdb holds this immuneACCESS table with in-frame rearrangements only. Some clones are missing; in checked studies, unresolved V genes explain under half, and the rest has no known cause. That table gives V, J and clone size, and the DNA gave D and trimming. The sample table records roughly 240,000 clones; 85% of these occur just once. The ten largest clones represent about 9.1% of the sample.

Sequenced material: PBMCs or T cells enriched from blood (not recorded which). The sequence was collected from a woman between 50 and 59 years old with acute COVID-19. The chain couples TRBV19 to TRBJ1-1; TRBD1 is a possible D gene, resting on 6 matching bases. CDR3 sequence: CASSQRTDTEAFF. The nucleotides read TGTGCCAGTAGTCAAAGGACAGACACTGAAGCTTTCTTT.